A single sample is the source of the 27 T cell receptor beta chains below, sequenced in a study of T cell repertoires in cytomegalovirus infection. Each CDR3 protein gets one entry after TCRdb re-called the reads with MiXCR. This sample carries roughly 500,000 distinct CDR3 sequences, more than 30% of them seen once, and the ten largest clones take about a sixth. Their recognized antigens are unknown. The material was cultured PBMCs, obtained from culture after CMV antigen stimulation. The receptors originated from a human donor in good health (CMV status not recorded). Some clones in this sample may be carry-over from other donors' samples.

In this sample, this clonotype turned up a few times. A read error may account for a junction end that differs from germline. In DNA, the CDR3 is TGTGCCAGCAGCTTGACTAGCGGGAGCAGAGATACGCAGTATTTT. This encodes CASSLTSGSRDTQYF. The chain uses TRBV7-3 and TRBJ2-3, with 12 bases aligning to TRBD2. CDR1 is SGHTA, CDR2 FQGTGA, per germline. The CDR3 is 15 amino acids.

The table lists this clonotype with a few counts. This chain links TRBV7-2 with TRBJ1-1; D is unclear. Trimming stripped 5 bases from V and 5 bases from J, with 12 bases between. The CDR3 is 13 amino acids. Germline lookup yields CDR1 SGHTA and CDR2 FQGNSA. The CDR3 DNA is TGTGCCAGCAGCGATAGTGGTGTAACTGAAGCTTTCTTT. It yields the protein CASSDSGVTEAFF.

The rearrangement links TRBV7-7 to TRBJ2-2; D gene unclear. The CDR3 has 14 residues. CDR1 is SSHAT and CDR2 is FNYEAQ in the germline V gene (reference sequence). V gave up 5 bases and J gave up 8 bases, with 15 bases separating them. Written as DNA, the CDR3 is TGTGCCAGCAGCCTGGGCCTCGCAATTGGGGAGCTGTTTTTT. Amino acid sequence: CASSLGLAIGELFF.

V gene TRBV18 combines with J gene TRBJ2-7; 8 bases map to TRBD1. The CDR3 covers 15 residues. Germline V gene lookup returns CDR1 KGHSH and CDR2 LQKENI. The J segment lost 0 bases and the V segment lost 4 bases, leaving 5 bases of the junction unmatched. The CDR3 sequence: CASSRTGFSSYEQYF. The CDR3 DNA reads as TGTGCCAGCTCACGGACAGGGTTTAGCTCCTACGAGCAGTACTTC.

The chain carries TRBV19 and TRBJ1-5; D might be TRBD1 (6 bases). The V end was cut by 3 bases, the J end by 0 bases, with 12 bases between. The CDR3 totals 16 residues. Germline lookup yields CDR1 LNHDA and CDR2 SQIVND (reference sequence). The CDR3 sequence is CASSMTGGFSNQPQHF. The CDR3 DNA sequence: TGTGCCAGTAGTATGACAGGTGGTTTTAGCAATCAGCCCCAGCATTTT.

Concerning this clonotype itself: One end of the junction varies from germline; a read error may be responsible. The chain employs TRBV28 and TRBJ1-3; D gene unclear. The CDR3 is 13 amino acids. The germline V gene has CDR1 MDHEN and CDR2 SYDVKM. This CDR3 is CASSQRPGTTIYF. The CDR3 coding sequence is TGTGCCAGCAGTCAGAGACCGGGAACCACCATATATTTT.

The chain is built from TRBV29-1 and TRBJ2-1; 15 bases are a match to TRBD2. V shed 3 bases, J shed 0 bases, and the junction held 9 bases outside the gene matches. The CDR3 contains 19 residues. Germline V gene sequence: CDR1 SQVTM, CDR2 ANQGSEA. The CDR3 bases are TGCAGCGTTGACGGACTAGCGGGAGGGCCTCCTGGCTCCTACAATGAGCAGTTCTTC. Amino acids: CSVDGLAGGPPGSYNEQFF.

A note on this clonotype: At one of its ends the junction is not consistent with the germline gene, which may arise from a read error. For the CDR3, the DNA is TGTGCCAGCAGCTCGACTAGCGGGAGCTCCTACGAGCGGTACTTC. Encoded protein: CASSSTSGSSYERYF. The chain combines TRBV11-2 with TRBJ2-7, with 12 bases matching TRBD2. Germline CDR1 SGHAT, CDR2 FQNNGV. CDR3 length: 15 residues.

In its sample, this clonotype was seen many times. The chain employs TRBV7-6 and TRBJ1-1; D remains ambiguous. Germline V gene data show CDR1 as SGHVS and CDR2 as FNYEAQ. The V and J ends lost 5 bases and 0 bases respectively, with 13 bases between them. The CDR3 is 15 residues long. CDR3 loop: CASSAPGGLNTEAFF. CDR3 coding DNA: TGTGCCAGCAGCGCCCCGGGCGGACTGAACACTGAAGCTTTCTTT.

This clonotype was observed a few times. Here the CDR3 DNA reads TGTGCCAGTAACCCATGGGGATCCCCGGGCGGCTATGGCTACACCTTC. Its translation is CASNPWGSPGGYGYTF. V usage is TRBV19 and J usage is TRBJ1-2; D uncertain. The CDR3 totals 16 residues. V gave up 7 bases and J gave up 4 bases, with 22 bases separating them. Germline V gene data show CDR1 as LNHDA and CDR2 as SQIVND (reference sequence).

A few counts support this clonotype. The chain recombines TRBV24-1 with TRBJ1-2; 7 positions agree with TRBD1. The V gene end was trimmed by 4 bases and the J gene end by 4 bases; junction bases not matched to a gene: 8. The CDR3 spans 15 residues. The V gene's germline CDR1 is KGHDR and CDR2 SFDVKD. CDR3 protein: CATSDYRGKGYGYTF. For the CDR3, the DNA is TGTGCCACCAGTGACTACAGGGGAAAAGGCTATGGCTACACCTTC.

The table lists this clonotype with many counts. The chain uses TRBV7-8 and TRBJ2-2; 7 positions agree with TRBD2. Germline CDR1 is SGHVS and CDR2 is FQNEAQ. J lost 1 base, V lost 5 bases, and 7 bases had no gene match. This CDR3 has 16 amino acids. This CDR3 reads CASSRRASGNTGELFF. CDR3 sequence (DNA): TGTGCCAGCAGCCGCCGAGCTAGCGGGAACACCGGGGAGCTGTTTTTT. The full variable domain, with the rest looked up from reference TRBV7-8 and TRBJ2-2, is GAGVSQSPRYKVAKRGQDVALRCDPISGHVSLFWYQQALGQGPEFLTYFQNEAQLDKSGLPSDRFFAERPEGSVSTLKIQRTQQEDSAVYLCASSRRASGNTGELFFGEGSRLTVL.

The chain uses TRBV7-9 and TRBJ2-7; 7 nucleotides match TRBD1. Per germline, CDR1 SEHNR and CDR2 FQNEAQ (reference sequence). The CDR3 spans 13 residues. Germline trimming cut 7 bases from V and 3 bases from J; bases unmatched to any gene: 6. The CDR3 reads CASNLRQGYEQYF. The CDR3 DNA is TGTGCCAGCAACCTACGACAGGGCTACGAGCAGTACTTC.

This rearrangement joins TRBV6-2 or TRBV6-3 to TRBJ1-5, with D uncertain. CDR1 and CDR2 from the germline V gene are MNHEY and SVGEGT. Trimming left V 7 bases short and J 4 bases short, with 8 bases between. The CDR3 has 12 residues. The CDR3 sequence: CASNEGNQPQHF. CDR3 DNA sequence: TGTGCCAGCAACGAAGGGAATCAGCCCCAGCATTTT.

The chain recombines TRBV7-2 with TRBJ2-1; 7 bases align to TRBD2. CDR3 length: 17 residues. Germline CDR1 SGHTA, CDR2 FQGNSA. V was pared by 3 bases and J by 2 bases, with 10 bases of the junction left unmatched. In DNA form, the CDR3 reads TGTGCCAGCAGCTTGTTTATTGCGGGAGCCACCTACAATGAGCAGTTCTTC. Translation gives CASSLFIAGATYNEQFF.

This clonotype was seen more than once but under ten times. The chain uses TRBV27 and TRBJ2-6; 7 bases agree with TRBD1. Unmatched junction bases numbered 5, after V lost 4 bases and J lost 2 bases. This CDR3 region has 16 residues. CDR1 and CDR2 (germline): MNHEY, SMNVEV (reference sequence). CDR3 DNA sequence: TGTGCCAGCAGTTCCACAGGGGTCCCTGGGGCCAACGTCCTGACTTTC. This codes for CASSSTGVPGANVLTF.

This clonotype was seen at least ten times. The chain links TRBV28 to TRBJ2-7; 12 bases line up with TRBD2. J lost 1 base, V lost 4 bases, and 2 bases had no gene match. The germline CDR1 and CDR2 sequences are MDHEN and SYDVKM. CDR3 length: 15 residues. CDR3 sequence: CASSSGLAGSYEQYF. DNA for the CDR3: TGTGCCAGCAGTTCGGGACTAGCGGGTTCCTACGAGCAGTACTTC.

The V gene is TRBV11-2, the J gene TRBJ1-1, with D unclear. Germline V gene lookup returns CDR1 SGHAT and CDR2 FQNNGV. V was trimmed by 0 bases and J by 5 bases, leaving 10 bases between them. The CDR3 runs 14 residues. CDR3 loop: CASSLDGLTTEAFF. CDR3 DNA sequence: TGTGCCAGCAGCTTAGACGGACTTACGACTGAAGCTTTCTTT.

The chain employs TRBV4-1 and TRBJ2-2; D is perhaps TRBD1 or TRBD2 (5 bases each). The CDR3 is 17 residues long. V dropped 4 bases and J dropped 5 bases, with 20 bases sitting between them. CDR1 MGHRA and CDR2 YSYEKL come from the germline V gene. CDR3 DNA: TGCGCCAGCAGCCTTCTCGATGGGACGAGAGGGACCGGGGAGCTGTTTTTT. Translating gives CASSLLDGTRGTGELFF.

This clonotype showed up just a few times. The V call is TRBV29-1, the J call TRBJ1-5, with unresolved D. CDR1 is SQVTM and CDR2 is ANQGSEA in the germline V gene. V dropped 7 bases and J dropped 11 bases, with 15 bases sitting between them. The CDR3 is made up of 11 amino acids. CDR3 coding DNA: TGCAGCGGAAACTGGGGAGTGGCCCAGCATTTT. Translated: CSGNWGVAQHF.

V and J are TRBV4-1 and TRBJ2-3; 13 nucleotides align to TRBD2. CDR3 length: 17 amino acids. V dropped 0 bases and J dropped 4; count of bases not matched to a gene: 4. CDR1 is MGHRA and CDR2 is YSYEKL in the germline V gene. The CDR3, as DNA: TGCGCCAGCAGCCAAGAACTAGCGGGAGGGATTGCAGATACGCAGTATTTT. It is translated as CASSQELAGGIADTQYF.

The V and J genes are TRBV12-3 or TRBV12-4 and TRBJ2-5; a possible D gene is TRBD2 (6 bases). The CDR3 spans 14 residues. Trimming stripped 5 bases from V and 5 bases from J, with 15 bases between. CDR3 sequence: CASSILGGSETQYF. DNA of the CDR3: TGTGCCAGCAGTATCCTCGGGGGAAGCGAGACCCAGTACTTC.

The chain uses TRBV12-3 or TRBV12-4 and TRBJ1-2, with unresolved D. Trimming removed 5 bases at V and 7 bases at J, with 26 bases between. The CDR3 runs 17 residues. The CDR3 loop reads CASSPSHTGPSVGGYTF. The CDR3 DNA reads as TGTGCCAGCAGTCCCTCTCACACGGGCCCCTCCGTAGGTGGCTACACCTTC.

The V and J genes are TRBV4-1 and TRBJ1-2; 10 positions agree with TRBD1. Germline V gives CDR1 MGHRA, CDR2 YSYEKL. The V gene end was trimmed by 1 base and the J gene end by 8 bases; junction bases not matched to a gene: 7. This CDR3 spans 15 amino acids. The CDR3 is CASSQVGTGAEGYTF. The CDR3, as DNA: TGCGCCAGCAGCCAAGTGGGGACAGGGGCTGAAGGCTACACCTTC.

This chain uses TRBV7-2 with TRBJ2-1, with 11 bases that match TRBD2. Trimming removed 7 bases from V and 4 bases from J; junction bases left unmatched: 18. The CDR3 has 19 residues. Germline V lookup: CDR1 SGHTA, CDR2 FQGNSA. CDR3 amino acids: CASTPEGTSGPSAYNEQFF. CDR3 DNA: TGTGCCAGCACCCCAGAGGGGACTAGCGGTCCGAGTGCATACAATGAGCAGTTCTTC.

The J gene is TRBJ2-5, the V gene TRBV24-1; 10 bases fit TRBD1. The germline V gene has CDR1 KGHDR and CDR2 SFDVKD. After removal of 4 bases from V and 5 bases from J, the junction contained 6 bases not matched to a gene. The CDR3 is 15 residues long. The CDR3 reads CATSDPTGGAETQYF. CDR3 DNA: TGTGCCACCAGTGACCCGACAGGGGGCGCCGAGACCCAGTACTTC.

This chain links TRBV27 with TRBJ1-2; D is unclear. The CDR3 extends over 14 amino acids. Germline CDR1 and CDR2: MNHEY and SMNVEV (reference sequence). Between the trimmed V and J ends, which lost 3 bases and 8 bases, there was a span of 16 bases. The CDR3 coding sequence is TGTGCCAGCAGTTTCACCCCCCCCCTGTCAGGCTACACCTTC. Its protein is CASSFTPPLSGYTF.